These T cell receptor beta chains were read from a single sample in a study of blood T cell repertoires in COVID-19. Sequenced by immunoSEQ multiplex PCR; TCRdb stores in-frame clones only, minus some. The table has about 37,000 clones, approximately 91% seen once. The sequencing input was peripheral blood. Receptor source: a human donor in a cohort sampled during active COVID-19. CDR3s include the opening cysteine and the closing phenylalanine or tryptophan. The D gene is left open where the match is weak. The size of a clone is reported for some rows only, either as once, few or many, or as a class for expanded clones.

TRBV6-5	TRBJ2-2	.	.	TGTGCCAGCAGTACTCATAGGAACACCGGGGAGCTGTTTTTT	CASSTHRNTGELFF
TRBV7-2	TRBJ1-1	once	.	TGTGCCAGCAGCCGGACAGACTCTGAAGCTTTCTTT	CASSRTDSEAFF
TRBV5-1	TRBJ2-5	.	TRBD2	TGCGCCAGCAGCGTACTAGCGGGAGAAGAGACCCAGTACTTC	CASSVLAGEETQYF
TRBV10-3	TRBJ2-7	.	.	TGTGCCAGCGGACAGAATCCCTACGAGCAGTACTTC	CASGQNPYEQYF
TRBV2	TRBJ2-1	once	TRBD1	TGTGCCAGCAGTGCGCGACAGGGGAATGAGCAGTTCTTC	CASSARQGNEQFF
TRBV11-2	TRBJ2-7	once	TRBD1	TGTGCCAGCAGCTTAGCAGGGACAGGGTGGTACGAGCAGTACTTC	CASSLAGTGWYEQYF
TRBV5-1	TRBJ2-3	.	TRBD2	TGCGCCAGCAGCTTCGACACAACTAGCGGGGGATATACGCAGTATTTT	CASSFDTTSGGYTQYF
TRBV7-2	TRBJ1-5	.	.	TGTGCCAGCCAGGGGTCTGGCAATCAGCCCCAGCATTTT	CASQGSGNQPQHF
TRBV11-2	TRBJ1-5	.	.	TGTGCCAGCAGCAGGGCGGGGGGCAATCAGCCCCAGCATTTT	CASSRAGGNQPQHF
TRBV6-2/TRBV6-3	TRBJ2-3	.	TRBD2	TGTGCCAGCAGTCCGCCTGCGGGGGGCGAAGATACGCAGTATTTT	CASSPPAGGEDTQYF
TRBV12-3/TRBV12-4	TRBJ1-6	.	.	TGTGCCAGCAGCCTAAGGACAGACTCACCCCTCCACTTT	CASSLRTDSPLHF
TRBV9	TRBJ1-2	.	.	TGTGCCACCGGAGACCTGGGCTATGGCTACACCTTC	CATGDLGYGYTF
TRBV18	TRBJ2-3	.	.	TGTGCCAGCTCGTCAAGCACAGATACGCAGTATTTT	CASSSSTDTQYF
TRBV7-9	TRBJ1-2	.	TRBD1	TGTGCCAGCAGCTTAGGACAGGGGATCACTGGCTACACCTTC	CASSLGQGITGYTF
TRBV6-6	TRBJ1-1	few	.	TGTGCCAGCAGTAAGAACAGAATCATGAACACTGAAGCTTTCTTT	CASSKNRIMNTEAFF
TRBV10-3	TRBJ2-1	.	.	TGTGCCATCAGTGAGACGTTAGCTATAAGAAATGAGCAGTTCTTC	CAISETLAIRNEQFF
TRBV2	TRBJ2-3	once	TRBD1	TGTGCCAGCAGTCTACAGGGGGATACGCAGTATTTT	CASSLQGDTQYF
TRBV7-8	TRBJ2-7	.	TRBD1	TGTGCCACCGTCCAGGGGGCAGGCTACGAGCAGTACTTC	CATVQGAGYEQYF
TRBV18	TRBJ1-1	.	.	TGTGCCAGCTCACCACGGAGAACTGAAGCTTTCTTT	CASSPRRTEAFF
TRBV19	TRBJ1-4	.	TRBD1	TGTGCCAGTAGTCTCGCCCGGGACAGAAATGAAAAACTGTTTTTT	CASSLARDRNEKLFF